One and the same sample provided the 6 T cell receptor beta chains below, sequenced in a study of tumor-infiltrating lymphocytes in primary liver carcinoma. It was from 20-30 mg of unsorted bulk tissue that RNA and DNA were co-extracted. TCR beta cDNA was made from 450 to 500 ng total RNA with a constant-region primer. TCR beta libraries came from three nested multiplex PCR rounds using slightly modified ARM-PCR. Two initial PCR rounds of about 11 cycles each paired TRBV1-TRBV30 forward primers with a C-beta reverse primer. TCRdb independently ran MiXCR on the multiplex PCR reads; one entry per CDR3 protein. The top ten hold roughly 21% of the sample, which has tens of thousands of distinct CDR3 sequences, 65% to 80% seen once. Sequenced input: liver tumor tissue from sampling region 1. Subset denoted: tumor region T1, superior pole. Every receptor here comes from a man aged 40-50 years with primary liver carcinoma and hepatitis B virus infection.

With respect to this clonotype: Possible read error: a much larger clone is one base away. CDR3 nucleotide sequence: TGTGCCAGCAGCAACATCGGGTCAGACACCAGGACTAGCGGTTTCGCAGATACGCAGTATTTT. It encodes CASSNIGSDTRTSGFADTQYF. The rearrangement links TRBV21-1 to TRBJ2-3; the table assigns TRBD2, which was not confirmed against the DNA. TRBV21-1 is a pseudogene locus. The CDR3 sequence is 21 residues long.

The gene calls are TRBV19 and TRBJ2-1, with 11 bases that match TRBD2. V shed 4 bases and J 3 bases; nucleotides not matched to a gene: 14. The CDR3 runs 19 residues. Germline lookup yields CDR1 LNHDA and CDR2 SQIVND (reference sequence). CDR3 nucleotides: TGTGCCAGTAGTACGGGAACGGGTAGCGGGAGGGCCGACTACAATGAGCAGTTCTTC. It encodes CASSTGTGSGRADYNEQFF.

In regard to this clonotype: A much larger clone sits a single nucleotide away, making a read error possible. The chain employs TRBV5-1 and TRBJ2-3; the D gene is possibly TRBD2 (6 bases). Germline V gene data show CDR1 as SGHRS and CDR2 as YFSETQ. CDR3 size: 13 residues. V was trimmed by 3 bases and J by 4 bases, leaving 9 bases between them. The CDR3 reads CASSYGEADTQYF. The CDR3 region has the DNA TGCGCCAGCAGCTACGGGGAGGCAGATACGCAGTATTTT.

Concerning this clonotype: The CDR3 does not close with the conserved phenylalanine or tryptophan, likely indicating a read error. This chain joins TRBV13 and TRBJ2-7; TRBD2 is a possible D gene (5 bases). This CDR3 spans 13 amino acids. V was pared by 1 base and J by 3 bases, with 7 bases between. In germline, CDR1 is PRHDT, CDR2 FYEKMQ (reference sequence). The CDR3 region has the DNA TGTGCCAGCAGCTTAGCGGGGATCTACGAGCAGTACCTC. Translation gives CASSLAGIYEQYL.

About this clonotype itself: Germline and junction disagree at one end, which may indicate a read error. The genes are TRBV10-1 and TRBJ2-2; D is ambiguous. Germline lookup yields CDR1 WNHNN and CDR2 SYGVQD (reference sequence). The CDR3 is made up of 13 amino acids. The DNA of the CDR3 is TGCGCTAGCAGTGAAATCGAAACCCGGGAGCTGTTTTTT. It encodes CASSEIETRELFF.

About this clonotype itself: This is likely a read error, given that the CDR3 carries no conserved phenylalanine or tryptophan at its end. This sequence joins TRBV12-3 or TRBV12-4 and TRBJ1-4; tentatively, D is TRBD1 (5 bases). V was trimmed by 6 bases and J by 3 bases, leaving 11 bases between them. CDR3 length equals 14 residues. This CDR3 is CASRRGLANEKLFY. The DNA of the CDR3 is TGTGCCAGCAGGCGGGGACTGGCTAATGAAAAACTGTTTTAT.